This entry lists 25 T cell receptor beta chains sequenced from one sample in a study of OX40 agonist ivuxolimab in advanced cancers. The repertoire was sequenced with immunoSEQ multiplex PCR; TCRdb's copy has only in-frame clones and lacks some. The table lists 55,000 to 85,000 clones, 70% to 90% of them singletons. The starting material was CD4+ or CD8+ T cells sorted from blood, obtained in a trial of the OX40 agonist ivuxolimab. The receptors were sampled from an adult with an advanced solid tumor such as melanoma, head and neck, liver or kidney cancer.

J is TRBJ2-2 and V is TRBV19, with D tentatively TRBD1 or TRBD2 (5 bases each). V was shortened by 2 bases and J by 6 bases, with 7 bases between the two germline ends. Germline CDR1 LNHDA, CDR2 SQIVND (reference sequence). This CDR3 region has 13 residues. DNA for the CDR3: TGTGCCAGTAGTATACAGGGACCCGGGGAGCTGTTTTTT. Its translation is CASSIQGPGELFF.

V and J are TRBV18 and TRBJ1-1; D is perhaps TRBD1 (5 bases). V was trimmed by 4 bases and J by 3 bases, leaving 9 bases between them. This CDR3 spans 13 amino acids. CDR1 is KGHSH and CDR2 is LQKENI in the germline V gene. This CDR3 is CASSLTGDTEAFF. CDR3 nucleotide sequence: TGTGCCAGCTCACTAACGGGGGACACTGAAGCTTTCTTT.

In this sample, this clone turned up a few times. The rearrangement joins TRBV27 to TRBJ2-1; possibly TRBD2 for D (6 bases). From germline, CDR1 is MNHEY and CDR2 SMNVEV (reference sequence). This CDR3 contains 15 residues. V was cut by 6 bases and J by 6 bases, with 18 bases left in between. The CDR3 loop is CASRLGGGSGNEQFF. The CDR3 coding sequence is TGTGCCAGCAGACTCGGAGGAGGGAGTGGCAATGAGCAGTTCTTC.

The V gene is TRBV5-1, the J gene TRBJ1-4, with D uncertain. Germline V lookup: CDR1 SGHRS, CDR2 YFSETQ. The CDR3 runs 14 residues. Trimming removed 2 bases at V and 0 bases at J, with 5 bases between. The CDR3 DNA reads TGCGCCAGCAGCTTAGATGCAACTAATGAAAAACTGTTTTTT. Protein sequence: CASSLDATNEKLFF. The full variable domain, its missing parts supplied by reference TRBV5-1 and TRBJ1-4, is KAGVTQTPRYLIKTRGQQVTLSCSPISGHRSVSWYQQTPGQGLQFLFEYFSETQRNKGNFPGRFSGRQFSNSRSEMNVSTLELGDSALYLCASSLDATNEKLFFGSGTQLSVL.

This chain connects TRBV7-2 to TRBJ1-1, with D possibly matching TRBD1 (6 bases). Deletions cut 6 bases from V and 4 bases from J, with 12 bases between. The CDR3 consists of 13 residues. The germline V gene encodes CDR1 SGHTA and CDR2 FQGNSA. CDR3 protein: CASRQGGGTEAFF. In DNA form, the CDR3 reads TGTGCCAGCAGACAAGGGGGGGGCACTGAAGCTTTCTTT.

The chain recombines TRBV5-4 with TRBJ2-7, with 7 bases matching TRBD1. Germline loops: CDR1 SGHNT, CDR2 YYREEE (reference sequence). The V gene end was trimmed by 7 bases and the J gene end by 1 base; junction bases not matched to a gene: 8. This CDR3 has 14 residues. CDR3 sequence reads: CASWNRGFSYEQYF. In nucleotides, the CDR3 is TGTGCCAGCTGGAACAGGGGCTTTTCCTACGAGCAGTACTTC.

The V gene is TRBV7-9, the J gene TRBJ1-1; D is unclear. Between the trimmed V and J ends, which lost 5 bases and 6 bases, there was a span of 13 bases. The CDR3 totals 13 residues. The germline V gene has CDR1 SEHNR and CDR2 FQNEAQ (reference sequence). In DNA form, the CDR3 reads TGTGCCAGCAGCCCCGCTAGGCCCTCTGAAGCTTTCTTT. Encoded protein: CASSPARPSEAFF.

The V call is TRBV4-3, the J call TRBJ2-2, with a possible D match to TRBD1 (5 bases). The V end lost 0 bases, the J end lost 4 bases, and 9 bases lay between the germline ends. CDR1 LGHNA and CDR2 YSLEER come from the germline V gene. The CDR3 is 15 amino acids. The DNA for the CDR3 is TGCGCCAGCAGCCAAGACTACAGGAGCACCGGGGAGCTGTTTTTT. Translating it yields CASSQDYRSTGELFF.

This clone was observed a handful of times. This chain joins TRBV25-1 and TRBJ1-2; 9 positions match TRBD1. J gave up 4 bases and V 1 base, and 7 bases lay outside the gene matches. CDR3 length: 16 residues. Germline CDR1 is MGHDK and CDR2 is SYGVNS. The CDR3, as DNA: TGTGCCAGCAGTGAATCCGGGACAGGGTGGGGCTATGGCTACACCTTC. This codes for CASSESGTGWGYGYTF.

This clone came up a few times. The chain has TRBV2 and TRBJ1-5; 7 bases are shared with TRBD1. J gave up 11 bases and V 1 base, and 14 bases lay outside the gene matches. Germline-derived CDR1 and CDR2 are SNHLY and FYNNEI. The CDR3 is made up of 16 amino acids. CDR3 protein: CASSEVIGQAVRAQHF. DNA for the CDR3: TGTGCCAGCAGTGAAGTAATTGGACAGGCCGTTCGCGCCCAGCATTTT.

This clone was recorded a few times. This chain links TRBV5-1 with TRBJ1-4, with unresolved D. V was pared by 4 bases and J by 3 bases, with 16 bases between. Germline V lookup: CDR1 SGHRS, CDR2 YFSETQ. The CDR3 consists of 16 residues. CDR3 region: CASSRGTIAANEKLFF. The CDR3 nucleotides are TGCGCCAGCAGCCGCGGCACGATCGCGGCTAATGAAAAACTGTTTTTT.

V is TRBV7-9 and J is TRBJ1-5, with TRBD1 matching 7 bases. After removal of 6 bases from V and 6 bases from J, the junction contained 11 bases not matched to a gene. The CDR3 spans 15 residues. The germline CDR1 and CDR2 sequences are SEHNR and FQNEAQ (reference sequence). The CDR3 DNA sequence: TGTGCCAGCAGTCCGACAGGGCTGGGAATTCAGCCCCAGCATTTT. This encodes CASSPTGLGIQPQHF.

The chain links TRBV12-5 to TRBJ1-3; no reliable D call. Germline V CDR1 and CDR2: LGHNT, FRNRAP. The CDR3 has 13 residues. The V end was cut by 0 bases, the J end by 8 bases, with 8 bases between. CDR3 DNA sequence: TGTGCTAGTGGTTTGGTGGGTTTCGACACCATATATTTT. Protein sequence: CASGLVGFDTIYF.

This clone was found a few times. V and J are TRBV9 and TRBJ2-5; D is ambiguous. Germline CDR1 SGDLS, CDR2 YYNGEE. V was trimmed by 4 bases and J by 5 bases, leaving 15 bases between them. CDR3 length: 14 amino acids. CDR3 protein: CASSPHLGAETQYF. CDR3 in DNA: TGTGCCAGCAGCCCCCATCTGGGCGCGGAGACCCAGTACTTC.

This clone has more than one count but fewer than ten. The rearrangement joins TRBV18 to TRBJ1-1; D call uncertain. Germline V gene data show CDR1 as KGHSH and CDR2 as LQKENI. Deletions cut 3 bases from V and 3 bases from J, with 8 bases between. The CDR3 consists of 13 residues. DNA of the CDR3: TGTGCCAGCTCACCCCGGAGGGACACTGAAGCTTTCTTT. Protein: CASSPRRDTEAFF. Full variable domain (missing parts from reference TRBV18 and TRBJ1-1): NAGVMQNPRHLVRRRGQEARLRCSPMKGHSHVYWYRQLPEEGLKFMVYLQKENIIDESGMPKERFSAEFPKEGPSILRIQQVVRGDSAAYFCASSPRRDTEAFFGQGTRLTVV.

V usage is TRBV5-1 and J usage is TRBJ2-2; 9 nucleotides match TRBD2. The CDR3 length is 16 residues. V shed 1 base, J shed 8 bases, and the junction held 9 bases outside the gene matches. Germline CDR1 reads SGHRS; CDR2 reads YFSETQ. The CDR3 loop reads CASSLFSGTSTGELFF. Here the CDR3 DNA reads TGCGCCAGCAGCTTGTTCTCCGGGACTAGCACTGGGGAGCTGTTTTTT.

This clone was counted only a few times. V and J are TRBV6-6 and TRBJ2-7; 10 nucleotides agree with TRBD1. CDR1 is MNHNY and CDR2 is SVGAGI in the germline V gene (reference sequence). The CDR3 sequence is 15 residues long. V dropped 5 bases and J dropped 4; count of bases not matched to a gene: 8. Written as DNA, the CDR3 is TGTGCCAGCAGTCTCTGGGACAGGGGCGGGTACGAGCAGTACTTC. Amino acids: CASSLWDRGGYEQYF.

The V and J genes are TRBV2 and TRBJ2-5; either TRBD1 or TRBD2 may supply D (6 bases each). The CDR3 length is 13 residues. CDR1 and CDR2 (germline): SNHLY, FYNNEI. Trimming cost V 6 bases and J 10 bases, with 18 bases left between them. CDR3 protein: CASSGTGFGGQYF. Here the CDR3 DNA reads TGTGCCAGCAGCGGAACAGGGTTCGGGGGCCAGTACTTC. Using reference TRBV2 and TRBJ2-5 for the parts outside the CDR3, the full variable domain is EPEVTQTPSHQVTQMGQEVILRCVPISNHLYFYWYRQILGQKVEFLVSFYNNEISEKSEIFDDQFSVERPDGSNFTLKIRSTKLEDSAMYFCASSGTGFGGQYFGPGTRLLVL.

The chain is built from TRBV6-5 and TRBJ2-7; 9 nucleotides line up with TRBD1. V was pared by 7 bases and J by 6 bases, with 10 bases of the junction left unmatched. Germline loops: CDR1 MNHEY, CDR2 SVGAGI. CDR3 size: 14 residues. The chain's CDR3 is CASTKGTGQFEQYF. The CDR3 nucleotides are TGTGCCAGCACCAAGGGGACAGGGCAATTCGAGCAGTACTTC.

This clone was seen a single time. The chain has TRBV15 and TRBJ1-4; 7 positions agree with TRBD1. CDR3 length equals 17 residues. From germline, CDR1 is LNHNV and CDR2 YYDKDF (reference sequence). Unmatched junction bases numbered 7, after V lost 2 bases and J lost 1 base. The CDR3 loop reads CATSRPVQGQTNEKLFF. The DNA of the CDR3 is TGTGCCACCAGCAGACCGGTACAGGGGCAAACTAATGAAAAACTGTTTTTT.

This chain uses TRBV19 with TRBJ2-2; tentatively, D is TRBD2 (5 bases). V gave up 9 bases and J gave up 6 bases, with 17 bases separating them. Germline V gene data show CDR1 as LNHDA and CDR2 as SQIVND (reference sequence). This CDR3 is 14 amino acids long. Written as DNA, the CDR3 is TGTGCCAGCCGGAGGCGCCGTTTATCCGGGGAGCTGTTTTTT. It yields the protein CASRRRRLSGELFF. Together with reference TRBV19 and TRBJ2-2, the CDR3 gives the full variable domain: DGGITQSPKYLFRKEGQNVTLSCEQNLNHDAMYWYRQDPGQGLRLIYYSQIVNDFQKGDIAEGYSVSREKKESFPLTVTSAQKNPTAFYLCASRRRRLSGELFFGEGSRLTVL.

This clone showed up just once. The chain combines TRBV6-5 with TRBJ2-7; no reliable D call. Trimming pared 2 bases from V and 5 bases from J, leaving 13 bases between. CDR1 and CDR2 from the germline V gene are MNHEY and SVGAGI. The CDR3 runs to 14 residues. CDR3 sequence reads: CASSYPTPTNEQYF. CDR3 coding DNA: TGTGCCAGCAGTTACCCAACCCCCACAAACGAGCAGTACTTC.

This rearrangement joins TRBV16 to TRBJ1-4, with TRBD1 identical over 9 bases. The V segment lost 0 bases and the J segment 7 bases; nucleotides outside the gene matches: 0. This CDR3 contains 14 residues. Germline CDR1 KGHSY, CDR2 FQNENV. In DNA form, the CDR3 reads TGTGCCAGCAGCCAATCGGGACAGGGTGAAAAACTGTTTTTT. As protein: CASSQSGQGEKLFF.

V is TRBV18 and J is TRBJ2-2, with D perhaps being TRBD1 or TRBD2 (6 bases each). From germline, CDR1 is KGHSH and CDR2 LQKENI. The CDR3 loop spans 14 amino acids. V lost 6 bases, J lost 3 bases, and 11 bases lay in between. The CDR3 sequence: CASSRDTYTGELFF. The CDR3, as DNA: TGTGCCAGCTCGCGGGACACCTACACCGGGGAGCTGTTTTTT.

The rearrangement links TRBV18 to TRBJ1-2, with a weak D call TRBD1 (5 bases). Per the germline V gene, CDR1 is KGHSH and CDR2 is LQKENI. Trimming pared 2 bases from V and 8 bases from J, leaving 18 bases between. The CDR3 has 15 amino acids. The CDR3: CASSPSANRRQGYTF. The CDR3 region has the DNA TGTGCCAGCTCACCATCCGCGAACAGGCGACAGGGCTACACCTTC.